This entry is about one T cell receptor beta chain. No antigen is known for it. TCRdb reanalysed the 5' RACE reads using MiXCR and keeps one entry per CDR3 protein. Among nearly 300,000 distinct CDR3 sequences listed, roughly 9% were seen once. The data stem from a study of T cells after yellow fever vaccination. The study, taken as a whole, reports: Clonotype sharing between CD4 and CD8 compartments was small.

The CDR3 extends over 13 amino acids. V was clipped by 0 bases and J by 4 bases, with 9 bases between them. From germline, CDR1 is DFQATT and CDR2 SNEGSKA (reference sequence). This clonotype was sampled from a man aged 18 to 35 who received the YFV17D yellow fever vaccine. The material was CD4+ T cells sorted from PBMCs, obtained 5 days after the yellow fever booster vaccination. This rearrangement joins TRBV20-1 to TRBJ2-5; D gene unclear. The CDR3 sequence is CSARELRLETQYF. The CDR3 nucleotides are TGCAGTGCTAGAGAGCTAAGGCTAGAGACCCAGTACTTC.